This record looks at one TCR beta chain sequence and its context. This specimen belongs to a study of OX40 agonist ivuxolimab in advanced cancers. The CDR3 covers 14 residues. CDR1 and CDR2 (germline): LNHDA, SQIVND (reference sequence). Trimming pared 4 bases from V and 3 bases from J, leaving 12 bases between. The method was immunoSEQ multiplex PCR; TCRdb's version includes in-frame clones alone and lacks a portion of them. The data contain roughly 56,000 clones, roughly three quarters of them singletons. The chain couples TRBV19 to TRBJ2-5; D possibly corresponds to TRBD1 (6 bases). This sequence originates from an adult with an advanced solid tumor such as melanoma, head and neck, liver or kidney cancer. Sequenced material: CD4+ or CD8+ T cells sorted from blood, taken in a trial of the OX40 agonist ivuxolimab. The CDR3: CASSSGQSKETQYF. CDR3 bases: TGTGCCAGTAGTAGCGGACAGAGCAAAGAGACCCAGTACTTC.